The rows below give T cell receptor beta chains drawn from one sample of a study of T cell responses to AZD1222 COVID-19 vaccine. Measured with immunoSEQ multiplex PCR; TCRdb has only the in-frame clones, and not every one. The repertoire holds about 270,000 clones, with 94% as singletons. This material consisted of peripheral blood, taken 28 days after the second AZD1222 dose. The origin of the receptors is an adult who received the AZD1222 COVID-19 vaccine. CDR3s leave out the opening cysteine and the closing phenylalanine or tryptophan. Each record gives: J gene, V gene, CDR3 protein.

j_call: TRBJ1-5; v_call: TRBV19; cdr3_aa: ASTYVNSNQPQH
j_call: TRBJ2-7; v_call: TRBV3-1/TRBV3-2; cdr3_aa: ASSQDHGRQLY
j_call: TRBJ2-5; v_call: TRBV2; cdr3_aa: ASRDRDETQY
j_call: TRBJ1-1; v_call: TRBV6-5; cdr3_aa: ASRSVGDTEAF
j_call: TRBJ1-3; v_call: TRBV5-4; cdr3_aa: ASSLGGGQGSGNTIY
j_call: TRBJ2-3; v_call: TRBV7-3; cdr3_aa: ASSLTPTADTQY
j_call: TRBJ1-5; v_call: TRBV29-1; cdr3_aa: SVVIAGEGQPQH
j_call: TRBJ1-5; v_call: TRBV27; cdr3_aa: AGYQPQH
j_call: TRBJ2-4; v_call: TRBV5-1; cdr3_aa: ASSFQGEAKNIQY
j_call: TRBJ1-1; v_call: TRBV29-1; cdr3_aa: SVEPTGVNTEAF
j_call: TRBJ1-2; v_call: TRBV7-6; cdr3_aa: ASSLSRDYYNGGYT
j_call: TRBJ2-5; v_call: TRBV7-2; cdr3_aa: ASSLGRTGKETQY
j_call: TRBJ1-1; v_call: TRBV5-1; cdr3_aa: ASSSDRMNTEAF
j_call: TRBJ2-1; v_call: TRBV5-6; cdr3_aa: ASSAVQGANQF
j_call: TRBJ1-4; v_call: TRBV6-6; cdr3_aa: ASSPPRTANEKLF
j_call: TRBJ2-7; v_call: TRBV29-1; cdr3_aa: SVEGQGPPYEQY
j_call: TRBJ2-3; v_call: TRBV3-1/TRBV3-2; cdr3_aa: ASSQEMVALADTQY
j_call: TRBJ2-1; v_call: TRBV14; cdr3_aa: ASSRRGLISYNEQF
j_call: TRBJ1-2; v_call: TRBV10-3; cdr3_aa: AISESRQSLYGYT
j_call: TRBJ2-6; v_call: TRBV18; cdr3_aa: ASSNRPGANVLT